One and the same sample provided the 24 T cell receptor beta chains below, sequenced in a study of T-cell memory formation after mild COVID-19 (dated by TCRdb to the early 2020s). The library was prepared using 5' RACE. These reads were obtained on an Illumina NovaSeq 6000. TCRdb reprocessed the public reads (quality trimming at Q25 with fastp, clone calling with MiXCR) and kept in-frame beta chains. Identical CDR3 protein sequences are pooled into one entry, listed with their most common genes and DNA. The sample includes a few hundred thousand distinct CDR3 sequences, with 21% observed a single time. Of the sample, about 12% falls within the top ten clones. The sample taken for sequencing was PBMCs or a T cell subset sorted from them (not recorded which). The source of these receptors is an adult woman who had mild COVID-19 (a few samples of this study predate the infection). The sample titles of this study are shuffled in the database, so cell type and time point are left out; the donor was told from shared clones.

The rearrangement joins TRBV7-2 to TRBJ1-2; possibly TRBD1 for D (5 bases). CDR1 is SGHTA and CDR2 is FQGNSA in the germline V gene. V dropped 1 base and J dropped 3 bases, with 15 bases sitting between them. CDR3 length equals 16 residues. The DNA of the CDR3 is TGTGCCAGCAGCTTAGGGGGCAGCACGAGGCACTATGGCTACACCTTC. Encoded protein: CASSLGGSTRHYGYTF.

The rearrangement uses TRBV6-1 and TRBJ2-7; possibly TRBD1 or TRBD2 for D (5 bases each). CDR1 and CDR2 (germline): MNHNS, SASEGT. V lost 1 base and J 4 bases, leaving 11 bases between the germline ends. This CDR3 is 14 amino acids long. DNA of the CDR3: TGTGCCAGCAGTGAAGGGGGCACTAGGTACGAGCAGTACTTC. It is translated as CASSEGGTRYEQYF.

This chain connects TRBV3-1 to TRBJ1-1, with D perhaps TRBD1 (5 bases). V dropped 4 bases and J dropped 1 base, with 13 bases sitting between them. The CDR3 length is 15 residues. Germline CDR1 LGHDT, CDR2 YNNKEL (reference sequence). As DNA, the CDR3 is TGTGCCAGCAGCCCGGCAGTGGGGGGGAACACTGAAGCTTTCTTT. Its translation: CASSPAVGGNTEAFF.

The sample holds a few counts of this clonotype. This chain uses TRBV12-3 or TRBV12-4 with TRBJ1-1, with 7 positions matching TRBD1. This CDR3 has 14 residues. V was clipped by 3 bases and J by 4 bases; unmatched bases: 5. CDR3: CASSLRGRGTEAFF. CDR3 nucleotide sequence: TGTGCCAGCAGTTTGAGGGGGCGCGGCACTGAAGCTTTCTTT.

This chain links TRBV6-5 with TRBJ1-3; no definite D call. CDR3 length: 17 amino acids. Germline CDR1 reads MNHEY; CDR2 reads SVGAGI. Trimming stripped 0 bases from V and 0 bases from J, with 12 bases between. CDR3 sequence reads: CASSYSPAESSGNTIYF. The CDR3 DNA reads TGTGCCAGCAGTTACTCCCCCGCGGAGAGCTCTGGAAACACCATATATTTT.

This clonotype showed up just a few times. The V call is TRBV7-2, the J call TRBJ2-3; D unclear. The CDR3 runs to 14 residues. The germline V gene encodes CDR1 SGHTA and CDR2 FQGNSA. Trimming removed 3 bases at V and 0 bases at J, with 7 bases between. For the CDR3, the DNA is TGTGCCAGCAGCTTGTATCTAAGCACAGATACGCAGTATTTT. Translating gives CASSLYLSTDTQYF.

This clonotype was seen only a few times. The V and J genes are TRBV5-1 and TRBJ2-7; D possibly corresponds to TRBD1 (5 bases). In germline, CDR1 is SGHRS, CDR2 YFSETQ. The CDR3 sequence is 15 residues long. Trimming left V 3 bases short and J 1 base short, with 14 bases between. CDR3 sequence (DNA): TGCGCCAGCAGCTCTACCGTGGGGCGATCCTACGAGCAGTACTTC. Its protein is CASSSTVGRSYEQYF. The full variable domain, in which reference TRBV5-1 and TRBJ2-7 provide the parts outside the CDR3, is KAGVTQTPRYLIKTRGQQVTLSCSPISGHRSVSWYQQTPGQGLQFLFEYFSETQRNKGNFPGRFSGRQFSNSRSEMNVSTLELGDSALYLCASSSTVGRSYEQYFGPGTRLTVT.

The gene calls are TRBV10-3 and TRBJ2-1, with a weak D call TRBD1 (5 bases). The CDR3 is made up of 14 amino acids. Trimming pared 1 base from V and 5 bases from J, leaving 9 bases between. Germline lookup yields CDR1 ENHRY and CDR2 SYGVKD. As DNA, the CDR3 is TGTGCCATCAGTGAGTGGGGCCAGAACAATGAGCAGTTCTTC. It translates to CAISEWGQNNEQFF.

The V gene is TRBV20-1, the J gene TRBJ1-1, with D tentatively TRBD1 (5 bases). The germline V and J ends were trimmed by 3 bases and 7 bases, with 18 bases remaining between them. CDR1 and CDR2 from the germline V gene are DFQATT and SNEGSKA (reference sequence). The CDR3 has 14 residues. In DNA, the CDR3 is TGCAGTGCTAGTGGTCAGGGTCCCGACATTGAAGCTTTCTTT. Protein product: CSASGQGPDIEAFF.

This clonotype was seen a few times. The chain employs TRBV2 and TRBJ2-5; no clear D gene. Germline CDR1 and CDR2: SNHLY and FYNNEI. V lost 4 bases, J lost 3 bases, and 3 bases lay in between. CDR3 length: 11 amino acids. CDR3 protein: CASSGEETQYF. CDR3 coding DNA: TGTGCCAGCAGTGGGGAAGAGACCCAGTACTTC.

This chain connects TRBV27 to TRBJ2-3, with 8 bases that match TRBD2. CDR3 length equals 16 residues. The V gene end was trimmed by 7 bases and the J gene end by 0 bases; junction bases not matched to a gene: 9. Germline assignment: CDR1 MNHEY and CDR2 SMNVEV (reference sequence). The DNA for the CDR3 is TGTGCCAGCACCGTTTATTCTAGCGGGAGCACAGATACGCAGTATTTT. Translation: CASTVYSSGSTDTQYF.

There are a few counts of this clonotype. The chain recombines TRBV2 with TRBJ1-6; 8 nucleotides line up with TRBD1. V was pared by 4 bases and J by 7 bases, with 6 bases of the junction left unmatched. Per the germline V gene, CDR1 is SNHLY and CDR2 is FYNNEI. The CDR3 is 15 residues long. CDR3 sequence reads: CASSVDRGGNSPLHF. CDR3 coding DNA: TGTGCCAGCAGTGTAGACAGGGGTGGAAATTCACCCCTCCACTTT.

This clonotype was seen more than once but under ten times. The chain employs TRBV30 and TRBJ2-7, with 8 bases aligning to TRBD1. CDR1 is GTSNPN and CDR2 is SVGIG in the germline V gene (reference sequence). The CDR3 spans 16 residues. The ends lost 0 bases at V and 2 bases at J; junction bases unmatched: 9. The CDR3 is CAWSVLRDRRAYEQYF. The CDR3 region has the DNA TGTGCCTGGAGTGTACTACGGGACAGGAGAGCCTACGAGCAGTACTTC.

This clonotype was counted between two and nine times. The chain uses TRBV3-1 and TRBJ2-7; D gene ambiguous. Germline CDR1 LGHDT, CDR2 YNNKEL (reference sequence). This CDR3 is built from 18 residues. The V end lost 3 bases, the J end lost 0 bases, and 21 bases lay between the germline ends. The CDR3 DNA sequence: TGTGCCAGCAGCCAGGGTCCCTCCGCCCTTGCGAGCTCCTACGAGCAGTACTTC. Translating gives CASSQGPSALASSYEQYF.

This clonotype turned up a few times. The V and J genes are TRBV24-1 and TRBJ2-2; no clear D. Germline V gene sequence: CDR1 KGHDR, CDR2 SFDVKD. Trimming took 8 bases from V and 2 from J, leaving 14 bases between them. CDR3 length: 15 amino acids. The CDR3 DNA sequence: TGTGCCACCAAGGAAGGCACGGCCAACACCGGGGAGCTGTTTTTT. Translating gives CATKEGTANTGELFF.

This sequence joins TRBV5-1 and TRBJ1-6, with a tentative D call TRBD1 (6 bases). CDR3 length: 16 residues. V was cut by 2 bases and J by 6 bases, with 15 bases left in between. Per the germline V gene, CDR1 is SGHRS and CDR2 is YFSETQ. CDR3 DNA: TGCGCCAGCAGCTTCGATCAGGGGTCTGTTAATTCACCCCTCCACTTT. This codes for CASSFDQGSVNSPLHF.

This clonotype has a count of ten or more. The chain links TRBV19 to TRBJ1-1, with D hard to call. Trimming shortened V by 3 bases and J by 1 base, and 6 bases separated the two germline ends. Germline CDR1 LNHDA, CDR2 SQIVND (reference sequence). The CDR3 sequence is 13 residues long. The CDR3 is CASSIWANTEAFF. The CDR3 bases are TGTGCCAGTAGTATTTGGGCGAACACTGAAGCTTTCTTT.

This clonotype appeared a few times. The chain uses TRBV6-5 and TRBJ2-7, with 9 bases aligning to TRBD1. V was clipped by 2 bases and J by 1 base; unmatched bases: 3. The length of the CDR3 is 15 residues. The germline gives CDR1 MNHEY, CDR2 SVGAGI. The CDR3: CASSYTDRGSYEQYF. In nucleotides, the CDR3 is TGTGCCAGCAGTTACACGGACAGGGGTTCCTACGAGCAGTACTTC.

Many counts were recorded for this clonotype. This chain uses TRBV7-9 with TRBJ2-2, with D hard to call. Germline lookup yields CDR1 SEHNR and CDR2 FQNEAQ (reference sequence). Trimming shortened V by 2 bases and J by 6 bases, and 7 bases separated the two germline ends. This CDR3 region has 13 residues. CDR3 sequence (DNA): TGTGCCAGCAGCTTAATTAGCCCCGGGGAGCTGTTTTTT. Its translation: CASSLISPGELFF.

This clonotype has more than one count but fewer than ten. The J gene is TRBJ2-1, the V gene TRBV5-1; 10 bases map to TRBD2. The CDR3 totals 15 residues. Germline V lookup: CDR1 SGHRS, CDR2 YFSETQ. V lost 4 bases and J lost 8; bases outside the gene matches: 9. This CDR3 is CASSPLLSGGDEQFF. Here the CDR3 DNA reads TGCGCCAGCAGCCCGCTTTTGAGCGGGGGGGATGAGCAGTTCTTC.

The V gene is TRBV7-9, the J gene TRBJ2-1; the D is unclear. V was pared by 0 bases and J by 5 bases, with 11 bases between. Germline-derived CDR1 and CDR2 are SEHNR and FQNEAQ (reference sequence). The CDR3 runs to 15 residues. The CDR3 region is CASSLAREIHNEQFF. The CDR3 nucleotides read TGTGCCAGCAGCTTAGCCCGAGAGATCCACAATGAGCAGTTCTTC.

This clonotype has only a few counts. The chain links TRBV5-5 to TRBJ2-7; D is perhaps TRBD1 (6 bases). Looked up from germline, CDR1 is SGHKS and CDR2 is YYEKEE (reference sequence). This CDR3 comprises 14 residues. V was pared by 3 bases and J by 2 bases, with 12 bases between. CDR3 in amino acids: CASSSWGQTYEQYF. DNA of the CDR3: TGTGCCAGCAGCTCATGGGGACAAACCTACGAGCAGTACTTC.

A few counts support this clonotype. This rearrangement joins TRBV6-1 to TRBJ2-7; D is possibly TRBD1 or TRBD2 (5 bases each). CDR1 and CDR2 from the germline V gene are MNHNS and SASEGT. CDR3 length equals 16 residues. V lost 1 base and J 0 bases, leaving 13 bases between the germline ends. The DNA for the CDR3 is TGTGCCAGCAGTGAAGTACTCGGGGACCCCTCCTACGAGCAGTACTTC. Protein: CASSEVLGDPSYEQYF.

In this sample, this clonotype turned up a few times. The chain carries TRBV18 and TRBJ1-1, with a possible D match to TRBD1 (5 bases). The V gene lost 4 bases and the J gene lost 6 bases, with 18 bases spanning the gap. The CDR3 extends over 15 amino acids. CDR1 and CDR2 (germline): KGHSH, LQKENI. The CDR3 loop is CASSQGLQGASEAFF. Here the CDR3 DNA reads TGTGCCAGCTCACAGGGATTACAAGGGGCCTCTGAAGCTTTCTTT.